Sequencing of this T cell receptor (beta chain) was carried out in a study of lymphopenia after photon versus proton radiotherapy. Study findings and constraints: Larger post-nadir TCR diversity loss correlated inversely with survival in deceased patients. Oligoclonal CD8+ Temra expansion after nadir drove photon patients' diversity drop.

The CDR3 runs to 16 residues. Germline-derived CDR1 and CDR2 are SGDLS and YYNGEE. The V gene end was trimmed by 4 bases and the J gene end by 2 bases; junction bases not matched to a gene: 4. With respect to this clone: Its antigen is not identified.

The data were produced by immunoSEQ multiplex PCR, yet TCRdb's version contains in-frame clones alone and is incomplete. The data contain approximately 40,000 clones, 85% to 90% of them singletons. The V call is TRBV9, the J call TRBJ2-6; TRBD2 matches 9 bases. The starting material was peripheral blood, obtained from a patient treated with proton-based radiotherapy. The receptor comes from a woman between 65 and 79 years old with pancreatic cancer. Some clones in this sample may be carry-over from other donors' samples. CDR3 region: CASSPRGGAGANVLTF. The CDR3 coding sequence is TGTGCCAGCAGCCCCCGCGGGGGGGCTGGGGCCAACGTCCTGACTTTC.